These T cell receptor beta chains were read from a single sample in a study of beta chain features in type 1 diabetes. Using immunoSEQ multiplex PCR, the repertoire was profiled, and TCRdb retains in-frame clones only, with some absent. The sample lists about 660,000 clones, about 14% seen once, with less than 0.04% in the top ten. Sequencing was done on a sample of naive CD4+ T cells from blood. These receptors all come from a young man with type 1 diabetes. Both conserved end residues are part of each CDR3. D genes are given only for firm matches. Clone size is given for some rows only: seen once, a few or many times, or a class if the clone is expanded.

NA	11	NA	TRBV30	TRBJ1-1	CAWTPGSEAFF	TGTGCCTGGACACCGGGCTCTGAAGCTTTCTTT
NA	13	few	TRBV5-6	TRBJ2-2	CASSFIGGGELFF	TGTGCCAGCAGCTTTATAGGAGGCGGGGAGCTGTTTTTT
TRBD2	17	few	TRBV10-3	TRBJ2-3	CAISESPSGGLTDTQYF	TGTGCCATCAGTGAGTCTCCTAGCGGGGGGCTCACAGATACGCAGTATTTT
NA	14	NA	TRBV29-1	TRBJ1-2	CSVEGPKANYGYTF	TGCAGCGTTGAAGGACCTAAAGCTAACTATGGCTACACCTTC
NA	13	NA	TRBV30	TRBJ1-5	CAWSVRALQPQHF	TGTGCCTGGAGTGTGAGAGCGTTACAGCCCCAGCATTTT
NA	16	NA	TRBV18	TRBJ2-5	CASSPRVGQQQETQYF	TGTGCCAGCTCACCAAGAGTAGGACAGCAACAAGAGACCCAGTACTTC
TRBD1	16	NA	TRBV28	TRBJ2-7	CASTNTPGQASYEQYF	TGTGCCAGCACCAATACCCCCGGACAGGCCTCCTACGAGCAGTACTTC
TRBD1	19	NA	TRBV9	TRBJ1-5	CASSVRRDRGYWSNQPQHF	TGTGCCAGCAGCGTCCGCCGGGACAGGGGGTATTGGAGTAATCAGCCCCAGCATTTT
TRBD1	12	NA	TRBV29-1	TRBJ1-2	CSVMDRSYGYTF	TGCAGCGTAATGGACAGGAGTTATGGCTACACCTTC
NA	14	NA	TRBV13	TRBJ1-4	CASSRTAPGGKLFF	TGTGCCAGCAGCCGTACAGCTCCCGGTGGAAAACTGTTTTTT
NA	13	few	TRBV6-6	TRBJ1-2	CASSYAVRYGYTF	TGTGCCAGCAGTTACGCAGTGCGATATGGCTACACCTTC
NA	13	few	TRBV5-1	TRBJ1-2	CASSLEPTGGYTF	TGCGCCAGCAGCTTGGAACCTACAGGAGGCTACACCTTC
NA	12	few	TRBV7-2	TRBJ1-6	CASSLAGWSLHF	TGTGCCAGCAGCTTAGCAGGGTGGTCCCTCCACTTT
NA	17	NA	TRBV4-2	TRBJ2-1	CASSPRSGVMGLNEQFF	TGTGCCAGCAGCCCGCGTTCGGGGGTAATGGGTCTAAATGAGCAGTTCTTC
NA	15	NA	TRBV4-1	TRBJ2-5	CASSPLGLNQETQYF	TGCGCCAGCAGCCCCCTCGGACTCAACCAAGAGACCCAGTACTTC
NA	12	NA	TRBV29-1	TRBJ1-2	CSVVFSGSGYTF	TGCAGCGTGGTTTTTTCTGGCAGTGGCTACACCTTC
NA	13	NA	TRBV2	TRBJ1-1	CASSQGVGTEAFF	TGTGCCAGCAGCCAGGGAGTAGGGACTGAAGCTTTCTTT
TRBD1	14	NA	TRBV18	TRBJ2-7	CASSPTRQGGEQYF	TGTGCCAGCTCACCGACCCGACAGGGGGGCGAGCAGTACTTC
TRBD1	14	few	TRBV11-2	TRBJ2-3	CASSLGDRADTQYF	TGTGCCAGCAGCTTAGGAGACAGGGCAGATACGCAGTATTTT
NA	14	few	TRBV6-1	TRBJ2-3	CASRDWDSTDTQYF	TGTGCCAGCAGGGATTGGGACAGCACAGATACGCAGTATTTT
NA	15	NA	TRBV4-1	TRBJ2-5	CASSPGGGATETQYF	TGCGCCAGCAGCCCCGGAGGAGGAGCCACGGAGACCCAGTACTTC
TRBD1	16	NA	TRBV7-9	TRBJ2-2	CASSSWGTGNTGELFF	TGTGCCAGCAGCTCCTGGGGGACAGGGAACACCGGGGAGCTGTTTTTT
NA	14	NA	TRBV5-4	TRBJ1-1	CASSSTPSHTEAFF	TGTGCCAGCAGCTCCACACCCAGCCACACTGAAGCTTTCTTT
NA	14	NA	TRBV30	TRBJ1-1	CAWRIGGLNTEAFF	TGTGCCTGGAGAATAGGCGGCCTGAACACTGAAGCTTTCTTT
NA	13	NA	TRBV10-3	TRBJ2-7	CAISGATSSEQYF	TGTGCCATCAGTGGCGCGACCTCATCCGAGCAGTACTTC
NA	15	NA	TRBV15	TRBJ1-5	CATSRDRMSNQPQHF	TGTGCCACCAGCAGAGATCGAATGAGCAATCAGCCCCAGCATTTT
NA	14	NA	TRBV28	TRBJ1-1	CASSPWGPNTEAFF	TGTGCCAGCAGTCCGTGGGGCCCGAACACTGAAGCTTTCTTT
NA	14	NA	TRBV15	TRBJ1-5	CATTLGGSNQPQHF	TGTGCCACCACCTTAGGGGGTAGCAATCAGCCCCAGCATTTT
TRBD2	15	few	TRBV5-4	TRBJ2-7	CASSPGASGDYEQYF	TGTGCCAGCAGCCCAGGGGCTAGCGGGGACTACGAGCAGTACTTC
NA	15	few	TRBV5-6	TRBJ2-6	CASSQRQAGANVLTF	TGTGCCAGCAGCCAACGACAGGCTGGGGCCAACGTCCTGACTTTC
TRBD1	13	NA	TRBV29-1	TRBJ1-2	CSAMGQGSYGYTF	TGCAGCGCCATGGGACAGGGGTCCTATGGCTACACCTTC
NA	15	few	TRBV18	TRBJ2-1	CASSSREGRDNEQFF	TGTGCCAGCTCATCGCGGGAAGGCAGAGACAATGAGCAGTTCTTC
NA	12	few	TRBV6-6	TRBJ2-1	CASTAHLGEQFF	TGTGCCAGCACCGCGCACTTGGGTGAGCAGTTCTTC
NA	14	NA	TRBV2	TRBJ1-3	CASSERYSRNTIYF	TGTGCCAGCAGTGAACGGTACTCCCGAAACACCATATATTTT
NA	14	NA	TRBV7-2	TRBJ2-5	CASSSYGRAETQYF	TGTGCCAGCAGCTCGTACGGCAGGGCAGAGACCCAGTACTTC